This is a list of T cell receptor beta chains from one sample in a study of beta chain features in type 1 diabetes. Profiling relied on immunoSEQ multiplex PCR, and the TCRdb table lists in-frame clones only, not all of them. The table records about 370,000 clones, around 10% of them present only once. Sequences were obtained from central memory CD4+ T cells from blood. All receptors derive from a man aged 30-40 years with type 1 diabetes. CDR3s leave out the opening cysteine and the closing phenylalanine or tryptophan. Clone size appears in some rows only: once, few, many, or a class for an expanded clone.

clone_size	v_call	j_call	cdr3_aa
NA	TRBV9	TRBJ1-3	ASSGDSGNTIY
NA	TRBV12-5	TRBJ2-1	ASGLGLAGGPSEQF
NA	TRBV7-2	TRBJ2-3	ASSSIAGEGNTQY
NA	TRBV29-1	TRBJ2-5	SAGDRGGETQY
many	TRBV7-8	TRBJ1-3	ASSLAEKNTIY
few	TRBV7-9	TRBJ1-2	ASSLQGLDGYT
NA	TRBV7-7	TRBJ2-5	ASSLGWSETQY
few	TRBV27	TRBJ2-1	ASTTTSGSTYEQF
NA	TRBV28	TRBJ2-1	ASKTLASADEQF
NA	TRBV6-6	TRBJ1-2	ASSFDGDRGLGYT
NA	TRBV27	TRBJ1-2	ASSLQGTRGYT
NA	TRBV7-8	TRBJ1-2	ASSLVRGPGEGSNYGYT
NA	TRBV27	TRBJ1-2	ASSLQGGYGYT
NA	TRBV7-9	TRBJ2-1	ASSGGTRGEQF
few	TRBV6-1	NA	ASPGLRGGTYEQY
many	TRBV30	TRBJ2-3	AWSVRVDTQY
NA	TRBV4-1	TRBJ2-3	ASSQDPAQSRQY
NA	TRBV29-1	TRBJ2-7	SALETGGPYEQY
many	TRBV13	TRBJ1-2	ASSPRDSLAYGYT
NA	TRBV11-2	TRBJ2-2	ASSSLTGELF
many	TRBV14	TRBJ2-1	ASSQDRRDYNEQF
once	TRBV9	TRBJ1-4	ASSEAVGQSNEKLF
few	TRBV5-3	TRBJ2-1	ARSSGTTNEQF
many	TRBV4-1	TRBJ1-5	ASSQLTGPSNQPQH
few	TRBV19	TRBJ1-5	ASGQGRNNQPQH
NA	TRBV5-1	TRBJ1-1	ASSLEKKGEAF
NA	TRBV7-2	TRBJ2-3	ASSWPLTGGVTDTQY
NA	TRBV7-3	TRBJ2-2	ASSYGLANTGELF
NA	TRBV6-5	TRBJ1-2	ASRHPGTGGLGYT
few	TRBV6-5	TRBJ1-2	ASSYSPVIYYGYT
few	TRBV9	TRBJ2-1	ASSQDEIAQF
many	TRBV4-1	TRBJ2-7	ASSHSRLVGEQY
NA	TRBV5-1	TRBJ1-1	ASSLVTTTTEAF
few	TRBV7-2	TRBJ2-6	ASSLGGANVLT
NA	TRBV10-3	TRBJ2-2	AMAEETSAGELF
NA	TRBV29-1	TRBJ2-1	SVEPRSSREQF
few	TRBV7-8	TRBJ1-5	ATTRGGTGTFNQPQH
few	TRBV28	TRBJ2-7	ASSFPWVNEQY
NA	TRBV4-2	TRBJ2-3	ASSQVRAGGPSGSTDTQY
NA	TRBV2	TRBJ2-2	ASRSFRGLVNTGELF
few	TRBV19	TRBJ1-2	ASSQMTGHYGYT
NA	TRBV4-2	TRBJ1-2	ASSQDRAFYGYT
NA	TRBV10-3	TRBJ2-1	AISETSGGTNEQF
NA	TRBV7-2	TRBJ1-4	ASSLVGAATNEKLF
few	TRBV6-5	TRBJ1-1	ASSSTGAPPEAF
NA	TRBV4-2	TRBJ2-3	ASSLTGLGTDTQY
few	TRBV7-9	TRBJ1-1	ASSLPGWAAF
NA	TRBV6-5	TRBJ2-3	ASSPGEYTDTQY
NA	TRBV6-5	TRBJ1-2	ASSYGGRNYGYT
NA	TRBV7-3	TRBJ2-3	ASSGVLAGADTQY
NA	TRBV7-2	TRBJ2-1	ASSGLNSYNEQF
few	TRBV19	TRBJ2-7	ASRPNTYGEYEQY
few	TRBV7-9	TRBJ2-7	ASSSPPGRISYEQY
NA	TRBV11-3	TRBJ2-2	ASSLGRSRELF
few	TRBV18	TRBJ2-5	ASSPRGLGQETQY
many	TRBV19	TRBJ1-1	ATHDRRMNTEAF
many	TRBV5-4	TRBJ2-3	ASSKQTDTQY